Listed below are T cell receptor beta chains from one sample, sequenced in a study of T cell repertoires in cytomegalovirus infection. TCRdb ran MiXCR on the reads and lists one entry per CDR3 protein. Seen here are over 85,000 distinct CDR3 sequences, approximately 17% observed once, and the top ten hold approximately 7.9%. Specimen: PBMCs. All receptors derive from a human donor in good health (CMV status not recorded). Some clones in this sample may be carry-over from other donors' samples. CDR3s include the opening cysteine and the closing phenylalanine or tryptophan. The D gene is left open where the match is weak. The listing skips clone size in some rows; elsewhere it reads once, few, many or a size class.

cdr3_nt cdr3_aa j_call v_call clone_size d_call
TGCAGCGTCACCCCTTCAGGGGGCGGCGAAGCTTTCTTT CSVTPSGGGEAFF TRBJ1-1 TRBV29-1 NA TRBD1
TGTGCCAGCAGCCCGGGTGGGAGCTCCTATAATTCACCCCTCCACTTT CASSPGGSSYNSPLHF TRBJ1-6 TRBV7-6 few NA
TGCAGTGCTAGAGTTCCTCACGCTTGGGCGGGGGGGCACAATGAGCAGTTCTTC CSARVPHAWAGGHNEQFF TRBJ2-1 TRBV20-1 few TRBD2
TGTGCCAGCAGTTCTCCGGGTCTTGATAATTCACCCCTCCACTTT CASSSPGLDNSPLHF TRBJ1-6 TRBV28 many NA
TGTGCCAGCAGCTTACGACCGGGACAGCTGAGCTCTGGGGCCAACGTCCTGACTTTC CASSLRPGQLSSGANVLTF TRBJ2-6 TRBV7-2 many TRBD1
TGTGCCAGCAGTCCCTACCGGACAGCAGATTCACCCCTCCACTTT CASSPYRTADSPLHF TRBJ1-6 TRBV2 NA NA
TGCGCCAGCAGCGAACAGGCCACGAACACTGAAGCTTTCTTT CASSEQATNTEAFF TRBJ1-1 TRBV5-1 few NA
TGTGCCAGCAGCTTCCCGGGACAGGGCCACTACGAGCAGTACTTC CASSFPGQGHYEQYF TRBJ2-7 TRBV5-5 NA TRBD1
TGTGCCTGCAGCGCAGTACCGGGACAGGGAGCAGGCGAGCAGTACTTC CACSAVPGQGAGEQYF TRBJ2-7 TRBV7-6 NA TRBD1
TGTGCCACCGGGACCCGGGGGCAAAATGAAAAACTGTTTTTT CATGTRGQNEKLFF TRBJ1-4 TRBV28 few NA
TGTGCCAGCAGTGAATCTCCGGCAGAATCAGATACGCAGTATTTT CASSESPAESDTQYF TRBJ2-3 TRBV6-1 many NA
TGTGCCATCAGAGAAGGACAGGGAAATAATTCACCCCTCCACTTT CAIREGQGNNSPLHF TRBJ1-6 TRBV10-3 many TRBD1
TGTGCCAGCAGCTTATTACAGGGCTCGGGAGAGACCCAGTACTTC CASSLLQGSGETQYF TRBJ2-5 TRBV5-4 many NA
TGTGCCAGCAGCTTAGGAGGGGACCCCTACGAGCAGTACTTC CASSLGGDPYEQYF TRBJ2-7 TRBV7-2 many NA
TGTGCCAGCAGTTTCCCTGACAGGGAGCAGTACTTC CASSFPDREQYF TRBJ2-7 TRBV28 few NA
TGTGCCATCAAGACTAGCGAAGAGACCCAGTACTTC CAIKTSEETQYF TRBJ2-5 TRBV10-3 NA TRBD2
TGTGCCAGCCAAACAGGGTTCCAGCCCCAGCATTTT CASQTGFQPQHF TRBJ1-5 TRBV25-1 few NA
TGTGCCAGCAGCCAATGGGACAGAGACGGGGAGCTGTTTTTT CASSQWDRDGELFF TRBJ2-2 TRBV3-1 NA TRBD1
TGTGCCAGCAGCTTAAGGGCGGGGGCCCTCACAGATACGCAGTATTTT CASSLRAGALTDTQYF TRBJ2-3 TRBV7-3 few NA
TGTGCTAGTGCCCCAGGGGGTGCTGGGGCCAACGTCCTGACTTTC CASAPGGAGANVLTF TRBJ2-6 TRBV12-5 many TRBD1
TGTGCCAGCACCGACAGGGAGGACAATGAGCAGTTCTTC CASTDREDNEQFF TRBJ2-1 TRBV6-6 many NA
TGTGCCAGCAGCAGAGACAGCCCGGGGTTTTCACCCCTCCACTTT CASSRDSPGFSPLHF TRBJ1-6 TRBV5-6 many NA
TGTGCCAGCAGTTCCAGGGGTGGCAATCAGCCCCAGCATTTT CASSSRGGNQPQHF TRBJ1-5 TRBV2 few NA
TGTGCCAGCAGCCGAATATCCTCAAACAATGAGCAGTTCTTC CASSRISSNNEQFF TRBJ2-1 TRBV3-1 few NA
TGTGCCAGCAGGCGATCCGACACTCTGAACACTGAAGCTTTCTTT CASRRSDTLNTEAFF TRBJ1-1 TRBV28 many NA
TGTGCCAGCAGTTACTCGAGCGGCAGGAGCTCCTATGAGCAGTACTTC CASSYSSGRSSYEQYF TRBJ2-7 TRBV6-8 NA NA
TGTGCCAGCAGCTTAGGTTCTACGAGGAGCTCCTACAATGAGCAGTTCTTC CASSLGSTRSSYNEQFF TRBJ2-1 TRBV7-6 many NA
TGCAGCGTTGGCTCCAGCTACGAGCAGTACTTC CSVGSSYEQYF TRBJ2-7 TRBV29-1 NA NA
TGCAGTGCTAGAGATCGGGGCCGAGAGACCCAGTACTTC CSARDRGRETQYF TRBJ2-5 TRBV20-1 NA NA
TGCAGCGTTGACCTCTTCGGGACAGGGGTTGACGAGCAGTACTTC CSVDLFGTGVDEQYF TRBJ2-7 TRBV29-1 many TRBD1
TGTGCCAGTACAAGAATCATGAACAGGGCTGGAAACACCATATATTTT CASTRIMNRAGNTIYF TRBJ1-3 TRBV19 NA NA
TGTGCCAGCAGTTTTGGATCGTCCTATAATTCACCCCTCCACTTT CASSFGSSYNSPLHF TRBJ1-6 TRBV27 few NA
TGTGCCAGCAGCTGGACAGAGAACACTGAAGCTTTCTTT CASSWTENTEAFF TRBJ1-1 TRBV7-9 NA NA
TGTGCCAGCACGACTACGCATACGCAGTATTTT CASTTTHTQYF TRBJ2-3 TRBV28 NA NA